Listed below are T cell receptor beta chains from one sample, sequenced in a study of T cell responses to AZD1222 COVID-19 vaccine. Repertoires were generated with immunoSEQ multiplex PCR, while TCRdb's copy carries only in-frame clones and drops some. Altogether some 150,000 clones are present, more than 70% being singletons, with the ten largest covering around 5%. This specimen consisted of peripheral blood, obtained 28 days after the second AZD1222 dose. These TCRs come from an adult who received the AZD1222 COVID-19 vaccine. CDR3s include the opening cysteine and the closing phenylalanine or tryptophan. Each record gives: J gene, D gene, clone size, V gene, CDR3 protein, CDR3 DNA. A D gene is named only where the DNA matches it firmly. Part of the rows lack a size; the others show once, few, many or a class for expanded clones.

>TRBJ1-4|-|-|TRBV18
CASSDGGSEKLFF
TGTGCCAGCTCCGATGGGGGCTCTGAAAAACTGTTTTTT
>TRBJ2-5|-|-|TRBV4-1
CASSQLGAVLETQYF
TGCGCCAGCAGCCAGCTCGGCGCTGTATTAGAGACCCAGTACTTC
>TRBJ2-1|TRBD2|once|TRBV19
CASLAGPYNEQFF
TGTGCCAGTCTAGCGGGACCGTACAATGAGCAGTTCTTC
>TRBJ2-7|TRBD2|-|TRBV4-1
CASSQVQGGSYEQYF
TGCGCCAGCAGCCAAGTCCAGGGAGGGTCCTACGAGCAGTACTTC
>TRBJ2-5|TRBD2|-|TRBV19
CASSPGGVGTQYF
TGTGCCAGTAGTCCCGGGGGGGTAGGGACCCAGTACTTC
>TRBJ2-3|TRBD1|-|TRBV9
CASTETGDGTDTQYF
TGTGCCAGCACCGAGACAGGGGATGGGACAGATACGCAGTATTTT
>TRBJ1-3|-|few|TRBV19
CAGGSKGEENTIYF
TGTGCCGGGGGTTCCAAGGGAGAGGAAAACACCATATATTTT
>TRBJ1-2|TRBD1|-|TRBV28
CASSSGQGYGYTF
TGTGCCAGCAGTTCCGGACAGGGGTATGGCTACACCTTC
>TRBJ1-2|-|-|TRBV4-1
CASSQWEAGNGYTF
TGCGCCAGCAGCCAGTGGGAAGCCGGTAATGGCTACACCTTC
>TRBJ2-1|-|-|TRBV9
CASSVGVSSYNEQFF
TGTGCCAGCAGCGTAGGAGTTAGCTCCTACAATGAGCAGTTCTTC
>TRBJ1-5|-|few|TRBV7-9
CASSLVGLGAPQHF
TGTGCCAGCAGCTTAGTGGGTTTGGGTGCGCCCCAGCATTTT
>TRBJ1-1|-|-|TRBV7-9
CASIKDYEAFF
TGTGCCAGCATCAAAGATTATGAAGCTTTCTTT
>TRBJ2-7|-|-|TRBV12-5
CASALEVGLTAEQYF
TGTGCTAGTGCATTGGAGGTGGGCCTCACCGCCGAGCAGTACTTC
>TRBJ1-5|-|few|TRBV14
CASSQPGQLQHF
TGTGCCAGCAGCCAACCGGGACAACTCCAGCATTTT
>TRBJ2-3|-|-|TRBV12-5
CASSKGGPVGTQYF
TGTGCTAGTAGTAAGGGGGGCCCGGTGGGTACGCAGTATTTT
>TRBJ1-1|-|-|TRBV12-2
CASRPGATSGDTEAFF
TGTGCAAGTCGCCCGGGGGCGACTTCTGGGGACACTGAAGCTTTCTTT
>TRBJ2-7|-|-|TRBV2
CASAGTVTYEQYF
TGTGCCAGCGCCGGGACTGTGACCTACGAGCAGTACTTC
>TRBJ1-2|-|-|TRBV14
CASSQDQTLGYTF
TGTGCCAGCAGCCAAGACCAGACCCTTGGCTACACCTTC
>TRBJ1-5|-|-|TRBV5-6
CASSLGGLGNQPQHF
TGTGCCAGCAGCTTGGGTGGGTTGGGTAATCAGCCCCAGCATTTT
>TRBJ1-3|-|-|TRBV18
CASSPSGQISSGNTIYF
TGTGCCAGCTCACCATCGGGACAAATTTCCTCTGGAAACACCATATATTTT
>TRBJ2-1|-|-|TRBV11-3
CASSLVGGSNEQFF
TGTGCCAGCAGCTTAGTTGGAGGGTCGAATGAGCAGTTCTTC
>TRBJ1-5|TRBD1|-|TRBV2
CASSQDRGGNQPQHF
TGTGCCAGCAGCCAGGACAGGGGAGGCAATCAGCCCCAGCATTTT
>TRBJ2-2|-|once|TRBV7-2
CASSSRLGITGELFF
TGTGCCAGCAGCAGCCGACTAGGTATCACCGGGGAGCTGTTTTTT
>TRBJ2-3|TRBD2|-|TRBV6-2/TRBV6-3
CASSYSITREGATDTQYF
TGTGCCAGCAGTTACTCGATTACGCGGGAGGGTGCAACAGATACGCAGTATTTT
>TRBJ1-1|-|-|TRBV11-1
CASSYPLDGAFF
TGTGCCAGCAGCTACCCGCTGGACGGAGCTTTCTTT
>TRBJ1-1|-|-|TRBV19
CASSMREMNTEAFF
TGTGCCAGTAGTATGAGGGAGATGAACACTGAAGCTTTCTTT
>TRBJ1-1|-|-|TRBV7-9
CASSLEGGNTEAFF
TGTGCCAGCAGCTTAGAAGGGGGGAACACTGAAGCTTTCTTT
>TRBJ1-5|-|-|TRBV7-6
CASSSDGRGSNQPQHF
TGTGCCAGCAGCTCTGACGGGAGGGGTAGCAATCAGCCCCAGCATTTT
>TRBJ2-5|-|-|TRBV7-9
CASSIPGPGQQETQYF
TGTGCCAGCAGCATTCCGGGACCCGGCCAGCAAGAGACCCAGTACTTC
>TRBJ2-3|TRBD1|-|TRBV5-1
CASSPTGDPADTQYF
TGCGCCAGCAGCCCTACAGGGGATCCAGCAGATACGCAGTATTTT
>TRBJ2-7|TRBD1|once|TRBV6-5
CASSRTTGGGYEQYF
TGTGCCAGCAGTCGCACGACAGGGGGCGGATACGAGCAGTACTTC
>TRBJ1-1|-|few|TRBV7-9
CASSPTLGNTEAFF
TGTGCCAGCAGCCCCACCCTGGGGAACACTGAAGCTTTCTTT
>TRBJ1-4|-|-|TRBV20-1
CSASLPRATNEKLFF
TGCAGTGCTAGTCTCCCCAGGGCCACTAATGAAAAACTGTTTTTT
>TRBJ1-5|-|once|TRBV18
CASSPRVNDQPQHF
TGTGCCAGCTCACCGAGGGTCAACGATCAGCCCCAGCATTTT
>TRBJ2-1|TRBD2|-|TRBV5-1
CASSSGLAGDEQFF
TGCGCCAGCAGCTCGGGACTAGCGGGAGATGAGCAGTTCTTC
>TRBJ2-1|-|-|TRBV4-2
CASSQDRGSYNEQFF
TGTGCCAGCAGCCAAGACAGAGGGTCCTACAATGAGCAGTTCTTC
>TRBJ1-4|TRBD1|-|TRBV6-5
CASSPNRGRNEKLFF
TGTGCCAGCAGCCCCAACAGGGGCCGGAATGAAAAACTGTTTTTT
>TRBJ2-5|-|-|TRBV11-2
CASSPRPGPAQETQYF
TGTGCCAGCAGCCCCCGACCAGGCCCCGCTCAAGAGACCCAGTACTTC
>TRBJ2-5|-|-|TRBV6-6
CASSLGLTSVETQYF
TGTGCCAGCAGTTTGGGACTTACCTCGGTAGAGACCCAGTACTTC
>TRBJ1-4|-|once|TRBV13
CASSLGTSLEKLFF
TGTGCCAGCAGCTTAGGAACAAGCCTTGAAAAACTGTTTTTT
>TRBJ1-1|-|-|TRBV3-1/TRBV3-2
CASSQAGLLNTEAFF
TGTGCCAGCAGCCAAGCCGGACTGTTGAACACTGAAGCTTTCTTT
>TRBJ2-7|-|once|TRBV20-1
CSASALGLNFYEQYF
TGCAGTGCTAGTGCCCTAGGGCTTAATTTCTACGAGCAGTACTTC
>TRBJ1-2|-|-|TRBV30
CAWRGDTF
TGTGCCTGGAGAGGGGACACCTTC
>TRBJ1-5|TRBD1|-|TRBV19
CASSTSGTVNQPQHF
TGTGCCAGTAGTACTTCCGGGACAGTAAATCAGCCCCAGCATTTT
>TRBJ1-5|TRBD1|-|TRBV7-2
CASSLRQGDQPQHF
TGTGCCAGCAGCTTGAGACAGGGGGATCAGCCCCAGCATTTT
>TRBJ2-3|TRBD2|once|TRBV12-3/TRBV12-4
CASSLRGTDTQYF
TGTGCCAGCAGCCTGCGGGGGACAGATACGCAGTATTTT
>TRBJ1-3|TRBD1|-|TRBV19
CASGDRASGNTIYF
TGTGCCAGTGGAGACAGGGCCTCTGGAAACACCATATATTTT
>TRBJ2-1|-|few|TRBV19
CASSIDGLDSSYNEQFF
TGTGCCAGTAGTATAGACGGACTTGATAGCTCCTACAATGAGCAGTTCTTC